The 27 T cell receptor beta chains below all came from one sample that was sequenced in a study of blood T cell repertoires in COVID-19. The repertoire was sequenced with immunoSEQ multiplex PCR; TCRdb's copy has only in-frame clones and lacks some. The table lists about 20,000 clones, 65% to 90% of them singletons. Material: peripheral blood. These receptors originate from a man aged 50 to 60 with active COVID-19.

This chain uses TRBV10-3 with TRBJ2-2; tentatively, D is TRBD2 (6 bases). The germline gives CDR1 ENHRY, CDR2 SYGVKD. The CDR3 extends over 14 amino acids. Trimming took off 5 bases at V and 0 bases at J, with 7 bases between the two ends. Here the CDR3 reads CAISRGTNTGELFF. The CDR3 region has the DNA TGTGCCATCAGTCGGGGGACGAACACCGGGGAGCTGTTTTTT.

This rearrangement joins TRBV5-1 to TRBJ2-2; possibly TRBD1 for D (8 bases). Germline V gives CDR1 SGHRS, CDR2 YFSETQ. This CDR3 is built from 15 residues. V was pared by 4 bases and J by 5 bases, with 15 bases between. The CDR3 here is CASSARGDRTGELFF. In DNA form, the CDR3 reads TGCGCCAGCAGCGCCCGGGGGGACAGGACCGGGGAGCTGTTTTTT.

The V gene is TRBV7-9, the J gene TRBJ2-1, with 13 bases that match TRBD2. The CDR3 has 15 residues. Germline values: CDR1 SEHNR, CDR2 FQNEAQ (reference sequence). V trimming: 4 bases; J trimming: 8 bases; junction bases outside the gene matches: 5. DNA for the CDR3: TGTGCCAGCAGCTCGACTAGCGGGGGGATGGATGAGCAGTTCTTC. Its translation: CASSSTSGGMDEQFF.

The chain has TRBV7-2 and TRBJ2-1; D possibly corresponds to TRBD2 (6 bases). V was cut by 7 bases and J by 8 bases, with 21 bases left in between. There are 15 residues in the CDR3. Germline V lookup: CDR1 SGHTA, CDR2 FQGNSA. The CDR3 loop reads CASTYQGWRGDEQFF. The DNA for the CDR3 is TGTGCCAGCACCTACCAGGGTTGGAGGGGTGATGAGCAGTTCTTC.

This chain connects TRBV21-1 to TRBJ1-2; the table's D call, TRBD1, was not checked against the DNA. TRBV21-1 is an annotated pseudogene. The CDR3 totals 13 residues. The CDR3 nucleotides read TGTGCCAGCAGCGTTCGACAGCTCTATGGCTACACCTTC. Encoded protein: CASSVRQLYGYTF.

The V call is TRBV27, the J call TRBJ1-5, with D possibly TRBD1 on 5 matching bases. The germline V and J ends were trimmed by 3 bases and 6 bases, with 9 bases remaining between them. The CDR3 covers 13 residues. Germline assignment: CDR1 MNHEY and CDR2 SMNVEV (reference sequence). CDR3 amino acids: CASSFGRAQPQHF. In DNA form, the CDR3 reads TGTGCCAGCAGTTTTGGCAGGGCTCAGCCCCAGCATTTT.

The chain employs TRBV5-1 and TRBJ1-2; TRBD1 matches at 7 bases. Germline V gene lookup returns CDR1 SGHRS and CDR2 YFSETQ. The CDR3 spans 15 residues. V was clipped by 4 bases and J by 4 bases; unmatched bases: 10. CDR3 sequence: CASSKDRRYTYGYTF. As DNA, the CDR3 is TGCGCCAGCAGCAAGGACAGGAGATATACCTATGGCTACACCTTC.

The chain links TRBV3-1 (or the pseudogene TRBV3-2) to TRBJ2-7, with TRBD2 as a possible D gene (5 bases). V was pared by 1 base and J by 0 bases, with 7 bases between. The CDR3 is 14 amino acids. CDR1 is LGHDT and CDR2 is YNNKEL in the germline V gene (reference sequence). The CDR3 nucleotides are TGTGCCAGCAGCCAAGGGAGGAGCTCCTACGAGCAGTACTTC. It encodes CASSQGRSSYEQYF.

The CDR3 loop is CASRGSGGTRPGYTF. The DNA of the CDR3 is TGTGCCAGCAGGGGGTCGGGGGGAACCCGACCTGGCTACACCTTC. V and J are TRBV6-5 and TRBJ1-2, with D possibly TRBD1 on 5 matching bases. The germline V and J ends were trimmed by 6 bases and 7 bases, with 21 bases remaining between them. The V gene's germline CDR1 is MNHEY and CDR2 SVGAGI. CDR3 length equals 15 residues.

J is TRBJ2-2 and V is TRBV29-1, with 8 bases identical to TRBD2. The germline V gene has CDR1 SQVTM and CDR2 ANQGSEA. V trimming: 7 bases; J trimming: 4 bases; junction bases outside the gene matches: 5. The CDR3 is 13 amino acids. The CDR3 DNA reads TGCAGCGGCGGGGGGCAAGGCACCGGGGAGCTGTTTTTT. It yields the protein CSGGGQGTGELFF.

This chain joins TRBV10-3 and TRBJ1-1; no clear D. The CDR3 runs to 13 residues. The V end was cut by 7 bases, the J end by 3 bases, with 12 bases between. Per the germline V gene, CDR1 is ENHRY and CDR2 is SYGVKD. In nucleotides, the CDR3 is TGTGCCATCAAGAGGGTATATGACACTGAAGCTTTCTTT. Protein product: CAIKRVYDTEAFF.

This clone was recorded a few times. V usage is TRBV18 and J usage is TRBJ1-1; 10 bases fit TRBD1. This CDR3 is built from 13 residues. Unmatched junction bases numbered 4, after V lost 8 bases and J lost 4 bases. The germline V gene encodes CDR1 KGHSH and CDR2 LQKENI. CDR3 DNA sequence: TGTGCCAGCAAGGGACAGGGGCTCACTGAAGCTTTCTTT. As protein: CASKGQGLTEAFF.

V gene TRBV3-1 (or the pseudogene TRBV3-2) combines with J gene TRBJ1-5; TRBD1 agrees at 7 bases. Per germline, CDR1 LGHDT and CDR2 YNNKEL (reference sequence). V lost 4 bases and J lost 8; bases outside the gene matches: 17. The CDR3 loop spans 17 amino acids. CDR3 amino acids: CASSPREGGRFGEPQHF. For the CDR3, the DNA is TGTGCCAGCAGCCCCCGTGAAGGGGGCCGCTTTGGAGAGCCCCAGCATTTT.

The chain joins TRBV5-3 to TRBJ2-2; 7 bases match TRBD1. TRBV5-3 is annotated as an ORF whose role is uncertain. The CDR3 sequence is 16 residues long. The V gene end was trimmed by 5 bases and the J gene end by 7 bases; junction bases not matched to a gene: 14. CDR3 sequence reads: CARRSTGATWVGELFF. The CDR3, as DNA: TGTGCCAGAAGGTCCACAGGGGCCACGTGGGTCGGGGAGCTGTTTTTT.

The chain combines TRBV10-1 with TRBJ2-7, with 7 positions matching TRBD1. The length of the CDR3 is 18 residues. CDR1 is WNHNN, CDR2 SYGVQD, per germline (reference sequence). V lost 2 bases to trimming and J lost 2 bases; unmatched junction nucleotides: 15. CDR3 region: CASSEDPLGQVQPYEQYF. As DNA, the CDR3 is TGCGCCAGCAGTGAGGACCCCTTAGGACAGGTCCAACCCTACGAGCAGTACTTC.

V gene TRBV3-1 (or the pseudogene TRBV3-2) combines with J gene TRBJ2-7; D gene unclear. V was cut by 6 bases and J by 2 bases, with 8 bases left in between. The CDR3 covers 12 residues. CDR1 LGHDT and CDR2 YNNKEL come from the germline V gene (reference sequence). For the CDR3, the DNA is TGTGCCAGCAGGTCCCCCGCCTACGAGCAGTACTTC. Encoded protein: CASRSPAYEQYF.

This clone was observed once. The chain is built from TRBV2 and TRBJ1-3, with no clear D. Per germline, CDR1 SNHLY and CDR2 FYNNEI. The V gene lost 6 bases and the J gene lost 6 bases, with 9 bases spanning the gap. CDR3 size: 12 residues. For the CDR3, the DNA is TGTGCCAGCAGACTCGTAGCAAACACCATATATTTT. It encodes CASRLVANTIYF.

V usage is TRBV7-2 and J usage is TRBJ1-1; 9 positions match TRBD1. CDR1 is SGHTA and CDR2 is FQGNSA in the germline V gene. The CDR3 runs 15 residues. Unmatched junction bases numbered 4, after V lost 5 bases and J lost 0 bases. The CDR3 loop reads CASSRTGALNTEAFF. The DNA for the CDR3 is TGTGCCAGCAGCAGGACAGGGGCGCTGAACACTGAAGCTTTCTTT.

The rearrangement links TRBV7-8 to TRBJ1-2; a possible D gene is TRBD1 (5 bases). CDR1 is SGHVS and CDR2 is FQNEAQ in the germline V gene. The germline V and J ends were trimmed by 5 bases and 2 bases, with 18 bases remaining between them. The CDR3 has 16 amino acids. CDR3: CASSPSPFTGNYGYTF. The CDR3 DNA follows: TGTGCCAGCAGCCCCTCGCCGTTTACAGGAAACTATGGCTACACCTTC.

CDR3: CAWSLDSSYNSPLHF. The CDR3 DNA is TGTGCCTGGAGCCTAGATAGCTCCTATAATTCACCCCTCCACTTT. The rearrangement uses TRBV30 and TRBJ1-6; D is unclear. Germline V gene lookup returns CDR1 GTSNPN and CDR2 SVGIG (reference sequence). This CDR3 has 15 amino acids. V lost 3 bases and J 0 bases, leaving 9 bases between the germline ends. Supplemented by reference TRBV30 and TRBJ1-6, the full variable domain reads SQTIHQWPATLVQPVGSPLSLECTVEGTSNPNLYWYRQAAGRGLQLLFYSVGIGQISSEVPQNLSASRPQDRQFILSSKKLLLSDSGFYLCAWSLDSSYNSPLHFGNGTRLTVT.

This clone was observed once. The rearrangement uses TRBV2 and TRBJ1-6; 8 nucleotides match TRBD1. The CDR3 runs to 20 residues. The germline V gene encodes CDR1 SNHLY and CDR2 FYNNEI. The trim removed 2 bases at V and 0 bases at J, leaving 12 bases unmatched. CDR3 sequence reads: CASSEPPGQAPSSYNSPLHF. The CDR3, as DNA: TGTGCCAGCAGTGAACCACCGGGACAGGCGCCGAGCTCCTATAATTCACCCCTCCACTTT.

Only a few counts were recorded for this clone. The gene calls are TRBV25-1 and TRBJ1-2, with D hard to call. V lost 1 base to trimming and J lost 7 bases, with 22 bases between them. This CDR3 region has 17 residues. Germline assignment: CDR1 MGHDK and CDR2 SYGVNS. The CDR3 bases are TGTGCCAGCAGTGAATCGGGGTACAAGTACCCCAAGAGTGGCTACACCTTC. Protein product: CASSESGYKYPKSGYTF.

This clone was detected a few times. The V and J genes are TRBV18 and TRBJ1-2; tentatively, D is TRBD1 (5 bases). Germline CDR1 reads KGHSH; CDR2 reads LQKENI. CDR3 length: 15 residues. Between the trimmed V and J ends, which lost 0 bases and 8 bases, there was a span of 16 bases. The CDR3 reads CASSPPGIQVRGYTF. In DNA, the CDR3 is TGTGCCAGCTCACCACCGGGTATACAGGTTCGGGGCTACACCTTC.

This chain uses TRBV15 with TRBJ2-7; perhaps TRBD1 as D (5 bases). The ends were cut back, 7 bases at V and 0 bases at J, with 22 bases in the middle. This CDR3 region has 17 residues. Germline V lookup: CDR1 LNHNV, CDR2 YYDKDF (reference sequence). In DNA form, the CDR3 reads TGTGCCACCAAGGCCCGCGGCGACAGACAACCCTCCTACGAGCAGTACTTC. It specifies CATKARGDRQPSYEQYF. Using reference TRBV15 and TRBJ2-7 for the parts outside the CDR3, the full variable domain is DAMVIQNPRYQVTQFGKPVTLSCSQTLNHNVMYWYQQKSSQAPKLLFHYYDKDFNNEADTPDNFQSRRPNTSFCFLDIRSPGLGDTAMYLCATKARGDRQPSYEQYFGPGTRLTVT.

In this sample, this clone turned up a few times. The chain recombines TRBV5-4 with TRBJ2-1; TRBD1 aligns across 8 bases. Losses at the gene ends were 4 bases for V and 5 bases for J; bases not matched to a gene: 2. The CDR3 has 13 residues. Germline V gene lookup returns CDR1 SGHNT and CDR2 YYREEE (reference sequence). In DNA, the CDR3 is TGTGCCAGCAGCCGGGACAGGAACAATGAGCAGTTCTTC. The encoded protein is CASSRDRNNEQFF. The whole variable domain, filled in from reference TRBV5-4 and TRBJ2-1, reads ETGVTQSPTHLIKTRGQQVTLRCSSQSGHNTVSWYQQALGQGPQFIFQYYREEENGRGNFPPRFSGLQFPNYSSELNVNALELDDSALYLCASSRDRNNEQFFGPGTRLTVL.

This CDR3 is CASSSRTGTGLGEQYF. As DNA, the CDR3 is TGTGCCAGCAGCTCGCGGACAGGGACCGGTTTGGGCGAGCAGTACTTC. The chain has TRBV5-6 and TRBJ2-7; 8 bases map to TRBD1. Germline V gene lookup returns CDR1 SGHDT and CDR2 YYEEEE. The CDR3 covers 16 residues. Trimming removed 3 bases from V and 6 bases from J; junction bases left unmatched: 14.

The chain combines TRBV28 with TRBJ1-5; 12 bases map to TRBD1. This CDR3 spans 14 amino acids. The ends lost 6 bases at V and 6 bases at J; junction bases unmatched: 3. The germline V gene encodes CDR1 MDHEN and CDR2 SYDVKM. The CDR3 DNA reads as TGTGCCAGCAGGGGACAGGGGGCAGTTCAGCCCCAGCATTTT. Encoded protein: CASRGQGAVQPQHF.